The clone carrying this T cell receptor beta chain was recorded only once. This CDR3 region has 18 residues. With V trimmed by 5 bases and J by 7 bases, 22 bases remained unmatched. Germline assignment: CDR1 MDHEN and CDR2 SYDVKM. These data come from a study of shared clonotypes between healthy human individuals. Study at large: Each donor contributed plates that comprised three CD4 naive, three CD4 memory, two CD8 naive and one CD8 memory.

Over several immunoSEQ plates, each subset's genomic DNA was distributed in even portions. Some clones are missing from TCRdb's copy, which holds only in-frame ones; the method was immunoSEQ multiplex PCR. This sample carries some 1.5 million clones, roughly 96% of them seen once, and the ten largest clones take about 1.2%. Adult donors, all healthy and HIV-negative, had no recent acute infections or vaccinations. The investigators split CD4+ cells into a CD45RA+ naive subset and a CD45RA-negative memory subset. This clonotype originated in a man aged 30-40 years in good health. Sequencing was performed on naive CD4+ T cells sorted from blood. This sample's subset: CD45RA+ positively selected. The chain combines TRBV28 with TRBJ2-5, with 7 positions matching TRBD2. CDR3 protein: CASSDLTRGVTGLGTQYF. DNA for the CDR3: TGTGCCAGCAGTGACCTGACCCGGGGGGTAACGGGGCTAGGGACCCAGTACTTC.